This T cell receptor beta chain comes out of a study of STAT3 mutations in large granular lymphocyte leukemia. Study at large: Roughly 42% of treated T-LGLL patients showed hematologic response to immunosuppression. Findings and caveats of the study: All newly emerging clones after therapy were STAT3 wild type. At least one immunodominant TCR beta clonotype appeared in every T-cell large granular lymphocyte leukemia patient. In some patients, a small highly pathogenic clone possibly went undetected.

Germline CDR1 is SGHVS and CDR2 is FQNEAQ. Trimming shortened V by 4 bases and J by 4 bases, and 8 bases separated the two germline ends. The CDR3 spans 12 residues. Concerning this clone: The target antigen is unknown.

Clones were sequenced by immunoSEQ multiplex PCR, and TCRdb holds only the in-frame ones, with some missing. The sample lists almost 25,000 clones, less than 95% seen once, with more than 6% in the top ten. This receptor was obtained from a middle-aged man with T-cell large granular lymphocyte leukemia. Some clones in this sample may be carry-over from other donors' samples. V and J are TRBV7-8 and TRBJ2-7; tentatively, D is TRBD1 (5 bases). The sequenced sample was peripheral blood mononuclear cells. The CDR3 loop is CASSSTDYEQYF. For the CDR3, the DNA is TGTGCCAGCAGCTCGACAGATTACGAGCAGTACTTC.